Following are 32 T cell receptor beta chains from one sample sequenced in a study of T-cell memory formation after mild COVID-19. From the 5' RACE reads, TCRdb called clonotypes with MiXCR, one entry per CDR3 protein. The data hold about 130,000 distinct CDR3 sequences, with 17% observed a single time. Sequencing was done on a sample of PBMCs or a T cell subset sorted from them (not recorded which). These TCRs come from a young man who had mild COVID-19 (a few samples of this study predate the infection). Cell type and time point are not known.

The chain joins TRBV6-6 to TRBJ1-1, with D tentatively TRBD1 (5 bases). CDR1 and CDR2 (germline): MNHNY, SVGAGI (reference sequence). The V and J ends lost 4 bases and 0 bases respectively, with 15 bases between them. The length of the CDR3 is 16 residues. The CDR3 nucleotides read TGTGCCAGCAGTTTCGGGACCGGAACAATGAACACTGAAGCTTTCTTT. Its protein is CASSFGTGTMNTEAFF.

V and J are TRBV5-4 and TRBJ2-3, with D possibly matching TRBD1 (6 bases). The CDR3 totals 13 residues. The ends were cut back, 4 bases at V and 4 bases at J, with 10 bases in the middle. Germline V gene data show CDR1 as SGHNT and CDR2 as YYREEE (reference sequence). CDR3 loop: CASSQGIPDTQYF. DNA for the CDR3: TGTGCCAGCAGCCAGGGGATCCCAGATACGCAGTATTTT.

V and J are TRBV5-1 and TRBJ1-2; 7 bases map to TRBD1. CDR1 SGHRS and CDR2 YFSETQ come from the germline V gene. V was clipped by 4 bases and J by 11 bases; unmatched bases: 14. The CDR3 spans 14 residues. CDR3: CASSSFGTEAGYTF. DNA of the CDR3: TGCGCCAGCAGCAGCTTTGGGACAGAGGCTGGATACACCTTC.

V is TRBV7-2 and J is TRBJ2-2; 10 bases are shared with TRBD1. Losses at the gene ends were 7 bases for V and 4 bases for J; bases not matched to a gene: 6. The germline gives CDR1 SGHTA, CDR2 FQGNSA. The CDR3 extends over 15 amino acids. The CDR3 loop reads CASIKGDRGTGELFF. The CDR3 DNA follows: TGTGCCAGCATTAAGGGGGACAGGGGCACCGGGGAGCTGTTTTTT.

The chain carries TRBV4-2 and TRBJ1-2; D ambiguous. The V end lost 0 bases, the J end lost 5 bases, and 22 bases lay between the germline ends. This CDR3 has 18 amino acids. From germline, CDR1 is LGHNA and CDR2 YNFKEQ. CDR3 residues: CASSQDVGATRSGYGYTF. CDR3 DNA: TGTGCCAGCAGCCAAGATGTAGGCGCAACACGCTCGGGGTATGGCTACACCTTC.

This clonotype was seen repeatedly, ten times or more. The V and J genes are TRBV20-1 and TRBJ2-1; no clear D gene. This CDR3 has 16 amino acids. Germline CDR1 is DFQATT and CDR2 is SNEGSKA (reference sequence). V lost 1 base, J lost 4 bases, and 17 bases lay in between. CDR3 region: CSARVPGIQTYNEQFF. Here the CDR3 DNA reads TGCAGTGCTAGAGTTCCTGGGATCCAGACTTACAATGAGCAGTTCTTC.

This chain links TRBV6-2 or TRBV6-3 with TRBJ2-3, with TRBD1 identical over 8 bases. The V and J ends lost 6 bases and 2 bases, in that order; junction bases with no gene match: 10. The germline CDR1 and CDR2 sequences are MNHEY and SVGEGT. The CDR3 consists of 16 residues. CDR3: CASSLGQGRITDTQYF. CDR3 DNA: TGTGCCAGCAGCCTCGGACAGGGAAGAATCACAGATACGCAGTATTTT.

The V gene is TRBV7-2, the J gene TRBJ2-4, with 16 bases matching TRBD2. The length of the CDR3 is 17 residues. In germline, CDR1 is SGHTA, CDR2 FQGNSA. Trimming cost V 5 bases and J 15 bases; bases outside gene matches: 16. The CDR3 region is CASSATGTSGGAIFMYF. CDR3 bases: TGTGCCAGCAGCGCAACCGGGACTAGCGGGGGGGCTATATTTATGTACTTC.

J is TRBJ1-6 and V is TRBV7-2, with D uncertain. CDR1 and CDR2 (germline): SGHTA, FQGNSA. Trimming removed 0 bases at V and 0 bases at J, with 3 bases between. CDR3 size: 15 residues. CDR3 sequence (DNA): TGTGCCAGCAGCTTAGCCCCCTCCTATAATTCACCCCTCCACTTT. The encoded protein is CASSLAPSYNSPLHF. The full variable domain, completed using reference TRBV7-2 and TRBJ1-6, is GAGVSQSPSNKVTEKGKDVELRCDPISGHTALYWYRQSLGQGLEFLIYFQGNSAPDKSGLPSDRFSAERTGGSVSTLTIQRTQQEDSAVYLCASSLAPSYNSPLHFGNGTRLTVT.

CDR3 bases: TGCGCCAGCAGCCCGGAATTAGCCCGGGGTGAGCAGTTCTTC. This encodes CASSPELARGEQFF. V gene TRBV5-1 combines with J gene TRBJ2-1, with D possibly being TRBD2 (5 bases). With 4 bases removed from V and 9 bases from J, the gap between germline ends came to 17 bases. Germline lookup yields CDR1 SGHRS and CDR2 YFSETQ. This CDR3 region has 14 residues.

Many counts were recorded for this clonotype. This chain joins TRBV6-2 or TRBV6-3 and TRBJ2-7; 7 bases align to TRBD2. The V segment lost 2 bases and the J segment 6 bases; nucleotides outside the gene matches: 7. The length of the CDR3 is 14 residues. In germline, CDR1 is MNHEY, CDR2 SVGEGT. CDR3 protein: CASSYLLGGGEQYV. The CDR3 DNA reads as TGTGCCAGCAGTTACCTTCTCGGCGGGGGCGAGCAGTACGTC.

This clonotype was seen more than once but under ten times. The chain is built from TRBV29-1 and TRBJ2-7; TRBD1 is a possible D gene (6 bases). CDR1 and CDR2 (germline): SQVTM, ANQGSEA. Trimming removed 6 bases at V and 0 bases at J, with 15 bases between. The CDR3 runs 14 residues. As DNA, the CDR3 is TGCAGCGTCAAGGGACACCCCGGCTCCTACGAGCAGTACTTC. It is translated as CSVKGHPGSYEQYF.

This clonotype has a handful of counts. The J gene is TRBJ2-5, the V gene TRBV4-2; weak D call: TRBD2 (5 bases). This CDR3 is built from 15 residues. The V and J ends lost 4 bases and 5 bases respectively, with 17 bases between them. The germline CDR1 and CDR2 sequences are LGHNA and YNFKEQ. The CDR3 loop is CASSRTVVRRETQYF. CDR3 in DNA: TGTGCCAGCAGCCGGACCGTGGTAAGGAGGGAGACCCAGTACTTC.

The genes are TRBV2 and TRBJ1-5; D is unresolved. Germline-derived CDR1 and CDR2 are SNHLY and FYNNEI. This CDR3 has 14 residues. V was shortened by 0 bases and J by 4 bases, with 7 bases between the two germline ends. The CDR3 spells CASSEARSNQPQHF. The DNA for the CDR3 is TGTGCCAGCAGTGAAGCAAGATCTAATCAGCCCCAGCATTTT. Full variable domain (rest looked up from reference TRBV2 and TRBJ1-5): EPEVTQTPSHQVTQMGQEVILRCVPISNHLYFYWYRQILGQKVEFLVSFYNNEISEKSEIFDDQFSVERPDGSNFTLKIRSTKLEDSAMYFCASSEARSNQPQHFGDGTRLSIL.

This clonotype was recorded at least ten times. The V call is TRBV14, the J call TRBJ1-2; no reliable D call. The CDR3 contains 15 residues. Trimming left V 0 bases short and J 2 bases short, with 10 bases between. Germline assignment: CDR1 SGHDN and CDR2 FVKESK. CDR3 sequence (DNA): TGTGCCAGCAGCCAAGATCAGGAGTGGAACTATGGCTACACCTTC. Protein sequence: CASSQDQEWNYGYTF. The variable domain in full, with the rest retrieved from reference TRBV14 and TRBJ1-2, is EAGVTQFPSHSVIEKGQTVTLRCDPISGHDNLYWYRRVMGKEIKFLLHFVKESKQDESGMPNNRFLAERTGGTYSTLKVQPAELEDSGVYFCASSQDQEWNYGYTFGSGTRLTVV.

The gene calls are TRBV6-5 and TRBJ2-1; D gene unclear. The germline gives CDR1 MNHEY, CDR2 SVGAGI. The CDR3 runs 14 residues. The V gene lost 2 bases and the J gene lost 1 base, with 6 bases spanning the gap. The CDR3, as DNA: TGTGCCAGCAGTTACGAGGTGTCCTACAATGAGCAGTTCTTC. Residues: CASSYEVSYNEQFF.

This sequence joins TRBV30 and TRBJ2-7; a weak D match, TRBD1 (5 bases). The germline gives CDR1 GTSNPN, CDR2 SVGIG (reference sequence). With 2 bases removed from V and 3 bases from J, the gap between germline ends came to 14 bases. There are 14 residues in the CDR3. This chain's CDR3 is CAWSRGSGGYEQYF. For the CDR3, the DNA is TGTGCCTGGAGTAGGGGAAGTGGCGGCTACGAGCAGTACTTC.

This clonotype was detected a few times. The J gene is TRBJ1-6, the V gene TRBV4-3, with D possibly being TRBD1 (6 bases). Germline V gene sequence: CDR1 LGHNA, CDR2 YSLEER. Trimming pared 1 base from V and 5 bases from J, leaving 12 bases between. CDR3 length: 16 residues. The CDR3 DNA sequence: TGCGCCAGCAGCCAAGCTGACAGGAGAGATAATTCACCCCTCCACTTT. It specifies CASSQADRRDNSPLHF.

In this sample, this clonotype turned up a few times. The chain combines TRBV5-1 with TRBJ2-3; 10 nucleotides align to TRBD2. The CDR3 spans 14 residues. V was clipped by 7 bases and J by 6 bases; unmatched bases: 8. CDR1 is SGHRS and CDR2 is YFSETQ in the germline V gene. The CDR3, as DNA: TGCGCCAGCTCCCCAGCGGGGGGGCCGGATACGCAGTATTTT. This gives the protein CASSPAGGPDTQYF.

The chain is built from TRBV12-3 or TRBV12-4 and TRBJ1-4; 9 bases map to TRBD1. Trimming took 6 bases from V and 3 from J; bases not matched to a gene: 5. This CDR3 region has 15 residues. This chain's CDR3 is CASRMTGGANEKLFF. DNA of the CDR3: TGTGCCAGCAGGATGACAGGGGGAGCTAATGAAAAACTGTTTTTT.

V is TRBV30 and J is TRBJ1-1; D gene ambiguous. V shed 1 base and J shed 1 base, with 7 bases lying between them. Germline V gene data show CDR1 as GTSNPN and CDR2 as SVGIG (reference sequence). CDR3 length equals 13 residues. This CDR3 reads CAWSAEANTEAFF. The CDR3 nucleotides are TGTGCCTGGAGTGCGGAGGCGAACACTGAAGCTTTCTTT.

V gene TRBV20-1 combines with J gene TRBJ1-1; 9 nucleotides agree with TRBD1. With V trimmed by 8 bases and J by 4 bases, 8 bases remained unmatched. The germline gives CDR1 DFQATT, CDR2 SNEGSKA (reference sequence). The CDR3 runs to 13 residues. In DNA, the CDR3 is TGCAGTACCACCCGGACAGGGGCCACTGAAGCTTTCTTT. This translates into CSTTRTGATEAFF.

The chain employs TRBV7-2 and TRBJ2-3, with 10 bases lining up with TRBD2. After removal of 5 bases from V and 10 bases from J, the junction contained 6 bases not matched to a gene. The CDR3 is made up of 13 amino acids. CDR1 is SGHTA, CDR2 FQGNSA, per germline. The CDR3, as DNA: TGTGCCAGCAGCCCAACTAGCGGGGTGTCGCAGTATTTT. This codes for CASSPTSGVSQYF.

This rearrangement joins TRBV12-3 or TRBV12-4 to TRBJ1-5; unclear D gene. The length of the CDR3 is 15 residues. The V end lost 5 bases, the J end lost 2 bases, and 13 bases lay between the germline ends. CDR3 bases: TGTGCCAGCAGTCCCGCAGAATGGGGCAATCAGCCCCAGCATTTT. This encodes CASSPAEWGNQPQHF.

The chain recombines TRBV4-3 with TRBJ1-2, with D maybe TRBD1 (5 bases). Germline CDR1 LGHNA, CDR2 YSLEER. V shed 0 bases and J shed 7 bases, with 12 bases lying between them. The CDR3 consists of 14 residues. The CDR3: CASSQERGTFGYTF. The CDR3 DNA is TGCGCCAGCAGCCAAGAGAGAGGGACGTTTGGCTACACCTTC.

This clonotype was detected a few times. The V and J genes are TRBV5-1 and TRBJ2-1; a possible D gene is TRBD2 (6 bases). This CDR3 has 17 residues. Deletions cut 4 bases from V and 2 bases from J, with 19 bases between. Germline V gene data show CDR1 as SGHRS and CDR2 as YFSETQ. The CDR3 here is CASSPGVAGGPYNEQFF. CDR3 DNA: TGCGCCAGCAGCCCTGGGGTTGCCGGGGGACCCTACAATGAGCAGTTCTTC.

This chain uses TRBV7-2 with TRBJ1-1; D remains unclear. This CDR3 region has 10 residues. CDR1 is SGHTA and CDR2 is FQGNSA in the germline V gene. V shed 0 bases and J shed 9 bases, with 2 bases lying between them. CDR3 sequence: CASSLAQAFF. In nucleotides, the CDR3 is TGTGCCAGCAGCTTAGCCCAAGCTTTCTTT.

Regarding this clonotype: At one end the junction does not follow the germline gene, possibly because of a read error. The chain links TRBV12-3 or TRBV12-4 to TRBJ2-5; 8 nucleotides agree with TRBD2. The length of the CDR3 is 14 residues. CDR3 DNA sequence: TGTGCCAGCAGTCTAGCGGGCCCGACGGGGACCCAGTACTTC. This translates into CASSLAGPTGTQYF.

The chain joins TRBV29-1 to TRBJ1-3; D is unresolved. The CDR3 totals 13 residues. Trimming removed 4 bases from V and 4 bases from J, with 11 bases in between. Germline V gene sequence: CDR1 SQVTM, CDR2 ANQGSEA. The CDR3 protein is CSVAQRLGNTIYF. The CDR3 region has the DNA TGCAGCGTTGCGCAACGGCTGGGAAACACCATATATTTT.

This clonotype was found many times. CDR3: CASSATSGGKETQYF. The CDR3 nucleotides are TGTGCCAGCAGCGCCACTAGCGGGGGGAAAGAGACCCAGTACTTC. The chain links TRBV7-2 to TRBJ2-5; 12 nucleotides align to TRBD2. The CDR3 runs to 15 residues. The germline V gene encodes CDR1 SGHTA and CDR2 FQGNSA. The ends lost 5 bases at V and 3 bases at J; junction bases unmatched: 4.

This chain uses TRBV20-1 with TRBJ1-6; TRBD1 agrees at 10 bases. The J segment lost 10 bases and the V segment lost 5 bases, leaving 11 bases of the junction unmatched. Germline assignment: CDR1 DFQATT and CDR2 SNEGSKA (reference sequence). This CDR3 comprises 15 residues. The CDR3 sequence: CSAGRDRGRGSPLHF. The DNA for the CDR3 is TGCAGTGCTGGCCGGGACAGGGGCCGGGGGTCACCCCTCCACTTT.

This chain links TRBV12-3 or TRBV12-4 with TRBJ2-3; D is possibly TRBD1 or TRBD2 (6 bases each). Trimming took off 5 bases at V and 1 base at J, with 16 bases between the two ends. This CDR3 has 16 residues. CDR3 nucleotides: TGTGCCAGCAGTGACCAAGGGGGACTCGGCACAGATACGCAGTATTTT. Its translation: CASSDQGGLGTDTQYF.